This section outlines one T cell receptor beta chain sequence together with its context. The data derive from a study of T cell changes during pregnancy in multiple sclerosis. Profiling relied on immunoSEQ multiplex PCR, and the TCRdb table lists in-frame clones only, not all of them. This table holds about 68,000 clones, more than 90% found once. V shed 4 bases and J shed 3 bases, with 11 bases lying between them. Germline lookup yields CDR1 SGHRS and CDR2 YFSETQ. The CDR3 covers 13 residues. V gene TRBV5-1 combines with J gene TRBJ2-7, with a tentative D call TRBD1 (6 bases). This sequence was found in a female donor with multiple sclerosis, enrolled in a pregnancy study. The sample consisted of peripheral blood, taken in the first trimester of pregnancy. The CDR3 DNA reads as TGCGCCAGCAGCCGCTGGACAGACTACGAGCAGTACTTC. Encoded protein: CASSRWTDYEQYF.